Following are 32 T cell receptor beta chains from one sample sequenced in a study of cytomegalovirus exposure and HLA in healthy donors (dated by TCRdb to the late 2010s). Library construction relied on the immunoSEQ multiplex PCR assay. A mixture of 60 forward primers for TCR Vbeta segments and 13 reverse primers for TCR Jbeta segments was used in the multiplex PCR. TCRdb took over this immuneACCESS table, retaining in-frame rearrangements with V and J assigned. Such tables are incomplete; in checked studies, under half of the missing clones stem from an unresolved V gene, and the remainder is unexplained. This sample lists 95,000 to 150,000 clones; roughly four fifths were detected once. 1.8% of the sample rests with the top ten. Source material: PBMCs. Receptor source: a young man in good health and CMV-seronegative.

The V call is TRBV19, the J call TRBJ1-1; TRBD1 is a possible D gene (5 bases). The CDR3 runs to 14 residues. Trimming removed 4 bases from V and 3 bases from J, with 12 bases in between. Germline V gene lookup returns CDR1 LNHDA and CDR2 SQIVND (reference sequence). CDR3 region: CASSSRPGDTEAFF. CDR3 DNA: TGTGCCAGTAGTAGTCGCCCGGGGGACACTGAAGCTTTCTTT.

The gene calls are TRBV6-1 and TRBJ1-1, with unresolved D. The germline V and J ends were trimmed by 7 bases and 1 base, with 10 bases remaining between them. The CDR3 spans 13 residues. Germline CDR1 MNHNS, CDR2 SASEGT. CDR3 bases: TGTGCCAGCACCCCGCTAAAGAACACTGAAGCTTTCTTT. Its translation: CASTPLKNTEAFF.

CDR3 sequence reads: CASSRRAGGLDNEQFF. The CDR3 nucleotides are TGTGCCAGCAGCCGGCGGGCAGGGGGCTTAGACAATGAGCAGTTCTTC. This chain joins TRBV5-4 and TRBJ2-1; 8 bases fit TRBD1. Unmatched junction bases numbered 11, after V lost 4 bases and J lost 5 bases. In germline, CDR1 is SGHNT, CDR2 YYREEE (reference sequence). This CDR3 is built from 16 residues.

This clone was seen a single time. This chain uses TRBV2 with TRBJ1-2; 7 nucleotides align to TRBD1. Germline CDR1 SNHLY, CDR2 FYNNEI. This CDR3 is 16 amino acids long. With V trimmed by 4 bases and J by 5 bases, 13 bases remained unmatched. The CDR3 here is CASSVGDRDSLYGYTF. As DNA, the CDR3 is TGTGCCAGCAGTGTGGGGGACCGGGACAGCCTATATGGCTACACCTTC.

CDR3 DNA sequence: TGTGCCAGCAGCCGATTGGGACAGGGACAAAACACCATATATTTT. Its protein product is CASSRLGQGQNTIYF. This chain joins TRBV14 and TRBJ1-3; TRBD1 matches 9 bases. Trimming took 4 bases from V and 6 from J; bases not matched to a gene: 7. Per the germline V gene, CDR1 is SGHDN and CDR2 is FVKESK. The length of the CDR3 is 15 residues.

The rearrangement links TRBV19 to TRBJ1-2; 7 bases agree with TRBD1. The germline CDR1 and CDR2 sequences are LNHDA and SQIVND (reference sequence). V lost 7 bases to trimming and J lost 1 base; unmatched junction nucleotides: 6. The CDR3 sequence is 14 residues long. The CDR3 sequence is CASKDRSINYGYTF. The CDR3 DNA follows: TGTGCCAGTAAGGACAGGAGTATTAACTATGGCTACACCTTC.

CDR3 DNA: TGTGCCAGTAGTTTCCCGCAGGGTAGTACCGGGGAGCTGTTTTTT. Its translation is CASSFPQGSTGELFF. The chain recombines TRBV19 with TRBJ2-2; D might be TRBD1 (5 bases). Germline loops: CDR1 LNHDA, CDR2 SQIVND (reference sequence). The CDR3 has 15 amino acids. V was pared by 5 bases and J by 5 bases, with 15 bases between.

The CDR3 reads CASTPETVLYNEQFF. DNA for the CDR3: TGTGCCAGCACCCCCGAAACTGTCCTCTACAATGAGCAGTTCTTC. The rearrangement links TRBV9 to TRBJ2-1; D gene unclear. Between the trimmed V and J ends, which lost 6 bases and 3 bases, there was a span of 16 bases. In germline, CDR1 is SGDLS, CDR2 YYNGEE. The CDR3 has 15 residues.

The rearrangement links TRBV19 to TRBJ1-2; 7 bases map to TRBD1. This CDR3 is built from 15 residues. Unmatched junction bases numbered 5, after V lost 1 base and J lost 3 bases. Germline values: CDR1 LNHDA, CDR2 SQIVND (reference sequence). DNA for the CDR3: TGTGCCAGTAGTATAGGGACAGGCGATCACTATGGCTACACCTTC. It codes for CASSIGTGDHYGYTF.

This chain's CDR3 is CASSPSRTGSTDTQYF. CDR3 sequence (DNA): TGTGCCAGCAGTCCTTCTCGGACAGGTTCCACAGATACGCAGTATTTT. This rearrangement joins TRBV28 to TRBJ2-3, with 7 bases that match TRBD1. The CDR3 extends over 16 amino acids. Germline values: CDR1 MDHEN, CDR2 SYDVKM. Unmatched junction bases numbered 10, after V lost 5 bases and J lost 2 bases.

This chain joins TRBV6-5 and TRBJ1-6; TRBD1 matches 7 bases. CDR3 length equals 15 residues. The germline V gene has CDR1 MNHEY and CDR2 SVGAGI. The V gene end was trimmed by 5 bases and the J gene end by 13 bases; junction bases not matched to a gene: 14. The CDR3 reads CASSRDLAGGIPLHF. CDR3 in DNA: TGTGCCAGCAGTCGGGATCTGGCAGGGGGTATCCCCCTCCACTTT.

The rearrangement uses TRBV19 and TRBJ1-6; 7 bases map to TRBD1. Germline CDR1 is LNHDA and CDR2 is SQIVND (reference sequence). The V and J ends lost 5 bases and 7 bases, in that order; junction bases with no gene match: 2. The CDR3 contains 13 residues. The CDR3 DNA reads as TGTGCCAGTAGTTTCAGGGGGAATTCACCCCTCCACTTT. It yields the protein CASSFRGNSPLHF.

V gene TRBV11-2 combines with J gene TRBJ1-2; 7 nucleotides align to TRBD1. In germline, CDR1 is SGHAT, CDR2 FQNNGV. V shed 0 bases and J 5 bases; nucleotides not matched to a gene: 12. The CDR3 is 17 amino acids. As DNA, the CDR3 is TGTGCCAGCAGCTTAGAAACAGGGGCCCTGGGATGGTATGGCTACACCTTC. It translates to CASSLETGALGWYGYTF. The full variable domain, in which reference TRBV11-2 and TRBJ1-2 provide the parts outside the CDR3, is EAGVAQSPRYKIIEKRQSVAFWCNPISGHATLYWYQQILGQGPKLLIQFQNNGVVDDSQLPKDRFSAERLKGVDSTLKIQPAKLEDSAVYLCASSLETGALGWYGYTFGSGTRLTVV.

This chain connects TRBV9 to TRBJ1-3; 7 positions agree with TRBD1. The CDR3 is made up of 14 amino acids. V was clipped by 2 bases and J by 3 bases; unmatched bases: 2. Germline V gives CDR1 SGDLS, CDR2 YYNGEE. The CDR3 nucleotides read TGTGCCAGCAGCGTGGGGGACAGTGGAAACACCATATATTTT. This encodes CASSVGDSGNTIYF.

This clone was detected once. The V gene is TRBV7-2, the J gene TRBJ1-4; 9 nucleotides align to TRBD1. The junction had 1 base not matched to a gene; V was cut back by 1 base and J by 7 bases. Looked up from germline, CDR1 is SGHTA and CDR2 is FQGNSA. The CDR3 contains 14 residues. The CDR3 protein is CASSLDRGPEKLFF. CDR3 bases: TGTGCCAGCAGCTTAGACAGGGGGCCTGAAAAACTGTTTTTT.

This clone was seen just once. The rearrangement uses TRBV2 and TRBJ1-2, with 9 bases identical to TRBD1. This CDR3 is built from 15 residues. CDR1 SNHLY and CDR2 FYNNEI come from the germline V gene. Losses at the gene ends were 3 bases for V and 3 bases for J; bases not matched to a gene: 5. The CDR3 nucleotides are TGTGCCAGCAGTGAGGAAGGACAGGGGTACTATGGCTACACCTTC. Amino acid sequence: CASSEEGQGYYGYTF. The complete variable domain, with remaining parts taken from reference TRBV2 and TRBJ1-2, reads EPEVTQTPSHQVTQMGQEVILRCVPISNHLYFYWYRQILGQKVEFLVSFYNNEISEKSEIFDDQFSVERPDGSNFTLKIRSTKLEDSAMYFCASSEEGQGYYGYTFGSGTRLTVV.

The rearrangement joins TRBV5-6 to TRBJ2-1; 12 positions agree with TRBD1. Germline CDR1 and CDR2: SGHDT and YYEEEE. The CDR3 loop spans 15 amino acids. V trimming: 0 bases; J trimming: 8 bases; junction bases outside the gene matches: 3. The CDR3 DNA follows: TGTGCCAGCAGCTTGGGGGACAGGGGGCTCGATGAGCAGTTCTTC. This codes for CASSLGDRGLDEQFF.

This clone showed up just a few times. The CDR3 loop reads CASSFLGQGGEQYF. The CDR3 bases are TGTGCCAGCAGCTTCCTGGGACAGGGAGGCGAGCAGTACTTC. The V and J genes are TRBV7-2 and TRBJ2-7, with 9 bases fitting TRBD1. The J segment lost 6 bases and the V segment lost 3 bases, leaving 6 bases of the junction unmatched. CDR3 size: 14 residues. Germline CDR1 reads SGHTA; CDR2 reads FQGNSA.

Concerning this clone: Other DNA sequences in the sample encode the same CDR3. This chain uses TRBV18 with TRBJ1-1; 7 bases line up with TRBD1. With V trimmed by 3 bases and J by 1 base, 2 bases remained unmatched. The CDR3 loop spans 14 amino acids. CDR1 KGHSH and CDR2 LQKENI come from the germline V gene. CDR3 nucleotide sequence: TGTGCCAGCTCACCGGGACAGACGAACACTGAAGCTTTCTTT. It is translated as CASSPGQTNTEAFF.

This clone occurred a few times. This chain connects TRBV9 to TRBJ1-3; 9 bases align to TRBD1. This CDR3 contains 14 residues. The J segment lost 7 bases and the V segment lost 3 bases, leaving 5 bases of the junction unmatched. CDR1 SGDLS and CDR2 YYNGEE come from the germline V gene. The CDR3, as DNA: TGTGCCAGCAGCGGACAGGGGGTGAGGAACACCATATATTTT. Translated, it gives CASSGQGVRNTIYF.

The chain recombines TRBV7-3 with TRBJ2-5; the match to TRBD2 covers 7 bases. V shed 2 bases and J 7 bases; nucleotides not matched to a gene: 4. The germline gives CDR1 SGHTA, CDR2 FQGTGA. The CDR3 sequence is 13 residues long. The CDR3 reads CASSLGLERTQYF. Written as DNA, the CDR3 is TGTGCCAGCAGCTTAGGACTAGAGCGGACCCAGTACTTC.

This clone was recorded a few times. Written as DNA, the CDR3 is TGCGCCAGCAGCCAGCAACGGGGGTTAGATACGCAGTATTTT. It encodes CASSQQRGLDTQYF. J is TRBJ2-3 and V is TRBV4-3; D possibly corresponds to TRBD2 (6 bases). V lost 3 bases, J lost 5 bases, and 12 bases lay in between. CDR1 is LGHNA, CDR2 YSLEER, per germline. The CDR3 loop spans 14 amino acids.

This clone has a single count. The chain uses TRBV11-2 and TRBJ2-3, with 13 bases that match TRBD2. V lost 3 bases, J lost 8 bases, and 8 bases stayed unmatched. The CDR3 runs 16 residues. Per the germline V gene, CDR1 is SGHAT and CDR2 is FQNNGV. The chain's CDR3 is CASSLGTSGAFGTQYF. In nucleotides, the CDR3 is TGTGCCAGCAGCTTGGGGACTAGCGGGGCCTTTGGTACGCAGTATTTT.

The CDR3 spells CASSLDRGRQPQHF. CDR3 in DNA: TGTGCCAGCAGCTTAGATCGGGGTAGGCAGCCCCAGCATTTT. The V and J genes are TRBV7-2 and TRBJ1-5; D is ambiguous. The germline V gene encodes CDR1 SGHTA and CDR2 FQGNSA. The CDR3 sequence is 14 residues long. V lost 1 base to trimming and J lost 7 bases, with 11 bases between them.

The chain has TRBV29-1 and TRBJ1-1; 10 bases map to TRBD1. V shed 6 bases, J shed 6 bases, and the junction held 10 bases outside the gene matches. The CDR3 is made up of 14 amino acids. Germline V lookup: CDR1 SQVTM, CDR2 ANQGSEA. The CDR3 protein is CSVDETGGAAEAFF. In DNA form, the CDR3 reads TGCAGCGTAGACGAGACAGGGGGCGCGGCTGAAGCTTTCTTT.

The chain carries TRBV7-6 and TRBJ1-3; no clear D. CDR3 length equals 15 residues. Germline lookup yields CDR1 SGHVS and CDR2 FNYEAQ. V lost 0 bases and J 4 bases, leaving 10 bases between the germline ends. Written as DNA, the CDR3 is TGTGCCAGCAGCTTAGCACCTGGGAGAGGAAACACCATATATTTT. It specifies CASSLAPGRGNTIYF.

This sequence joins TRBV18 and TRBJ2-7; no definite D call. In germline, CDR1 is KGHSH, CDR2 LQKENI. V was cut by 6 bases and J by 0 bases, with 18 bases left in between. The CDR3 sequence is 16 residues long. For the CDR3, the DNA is TGTGCCAGCTCGCCGAAGCACAGCTATATCTCCTACGAGCAGTACTTC. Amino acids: CASSPKHSYISYEQYF.

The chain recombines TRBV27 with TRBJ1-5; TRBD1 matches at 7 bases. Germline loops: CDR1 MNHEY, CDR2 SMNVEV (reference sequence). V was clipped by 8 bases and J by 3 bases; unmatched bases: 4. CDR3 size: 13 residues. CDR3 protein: CASGQVPNQPQHF. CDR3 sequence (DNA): TGTGCCAGCGGACAGGTCCCCAATCAGCCCCAGCATTTT.

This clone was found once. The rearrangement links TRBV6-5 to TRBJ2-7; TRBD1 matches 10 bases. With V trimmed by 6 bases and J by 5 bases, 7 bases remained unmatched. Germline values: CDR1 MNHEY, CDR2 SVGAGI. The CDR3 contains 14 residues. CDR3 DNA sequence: TGTGCCAGCAGCTCCGACAGGGGGCGGGACGAGCAGTACTTC. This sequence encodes CASSSDRGRDEQYF.

CDR3 coding DNA: TGTGCCAGCAGCTCCATTAGGGGCTATAATTCACCCCTCCACTTT. Translated: CASSSIRGYNSPLHF. This rearrangement joins TRBV11-2 to TRBJ1-6, with D perhaps TRBD1 (5 bases). Germline V gene data show CDR1 as SGHAT and CDR2 as FQNNGV. The length of the CDR3 is 15 residues. Trimming took off 4 bases at V and 3 bases at J, with 10 bases between the two ends.

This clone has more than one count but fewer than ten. In nucleotides, the CDR3 is TGTGCCAGTAGTATTTTTGACAGCCCCACCGGGGAGCTGTTTTTT. Residues: CASSIFDSPTGELFF. This chain joins TRBV19 and TRBJ2-2; TRBD1 might be the D (5 bases). CDR3 length: 15 residues. V was clipped by 3 bases and J by 4 bases, with 12 bases between them. Germline CDR1 is LNHDA and CDR2 is SQIVND (reference sequence).

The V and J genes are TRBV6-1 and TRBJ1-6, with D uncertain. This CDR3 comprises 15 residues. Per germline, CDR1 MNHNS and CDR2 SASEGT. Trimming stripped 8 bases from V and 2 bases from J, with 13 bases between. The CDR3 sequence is CASDLGDTYNSPLHF. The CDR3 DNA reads TGTGCCAGCGACCTTGGAGATACCTATAATTCACCCCTCCACTTT.